This T cell receptor beta chain was found in a study of blood T cells in healthy people across ages. Primers used in a second PCR of about 7 to 12 cycles were a sample-barcoded 5' primer and a J-beta primer mix. One entry per CDR3 protein results from TCRdb running MiXCR on the 5' RACE reads. Found here are about 580,000 distinct CDR3 sequences, roughly 43% of them singletons; the top ten hold 20% to 25%. This clonotype was seen once. This receptor was taken from a man aged 80 or over in good health. Source material: blood.

The CDR3 spells CASSVGIHSSPYEQYF. The CDR3 DNA is TGTGCCAGCAGTGTTGGGATCCACAGTTCCCCCTACGAGCAGTACTTC. The gene calls are TRBV6-1 and TRBJ2-7, with D uncertain. CDR1 and CDR2 (germline): MNHNS, SASEGT. This CDR3 has 16 amino acids. The ends were cut back, 4 bases at V and 2 bases at J, with 18 bases in the middle.